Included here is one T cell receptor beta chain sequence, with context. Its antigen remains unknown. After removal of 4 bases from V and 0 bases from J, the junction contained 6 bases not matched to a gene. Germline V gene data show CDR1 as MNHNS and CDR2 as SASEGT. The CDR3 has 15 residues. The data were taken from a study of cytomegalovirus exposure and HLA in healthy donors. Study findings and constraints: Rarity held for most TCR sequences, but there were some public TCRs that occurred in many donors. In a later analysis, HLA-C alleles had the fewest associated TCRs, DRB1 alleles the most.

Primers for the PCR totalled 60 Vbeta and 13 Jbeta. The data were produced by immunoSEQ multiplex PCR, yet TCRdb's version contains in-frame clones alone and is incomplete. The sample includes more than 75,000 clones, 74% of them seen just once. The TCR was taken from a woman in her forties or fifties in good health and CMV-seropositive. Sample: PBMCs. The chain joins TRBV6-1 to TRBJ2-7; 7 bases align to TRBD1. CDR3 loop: CASSVQGVSSYEQYF. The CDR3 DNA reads TGTGCCAGCAGTGTCCAGGGGGTCAGCTCCTACGAGCAGTACTTC.